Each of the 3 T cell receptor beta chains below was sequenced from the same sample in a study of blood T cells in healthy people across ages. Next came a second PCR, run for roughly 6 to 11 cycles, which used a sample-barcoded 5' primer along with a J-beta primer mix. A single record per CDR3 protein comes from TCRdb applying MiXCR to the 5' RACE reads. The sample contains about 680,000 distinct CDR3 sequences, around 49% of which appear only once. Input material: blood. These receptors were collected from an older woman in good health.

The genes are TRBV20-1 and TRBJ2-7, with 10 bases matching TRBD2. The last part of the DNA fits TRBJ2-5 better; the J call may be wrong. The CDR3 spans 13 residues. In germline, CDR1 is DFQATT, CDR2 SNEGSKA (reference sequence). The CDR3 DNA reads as TGCAGTGCTCTAGCGGGAGTTACAGAGACCCAGTACTTC. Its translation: CSALAGVTETQYF.

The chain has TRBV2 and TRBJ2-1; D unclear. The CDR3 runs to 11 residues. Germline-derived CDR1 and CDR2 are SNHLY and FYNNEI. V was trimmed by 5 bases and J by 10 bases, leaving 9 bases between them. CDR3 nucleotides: TGTGCCAGCAGTATAGGTCCAGAGCAGTTCTTC. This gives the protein CASSIGPEQFF.

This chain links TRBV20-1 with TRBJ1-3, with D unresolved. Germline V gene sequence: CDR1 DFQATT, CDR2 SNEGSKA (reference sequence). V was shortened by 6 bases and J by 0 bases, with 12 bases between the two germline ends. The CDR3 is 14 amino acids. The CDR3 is CSAEDTLSGNTIYF. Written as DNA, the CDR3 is TGCAGTGCAGAAGACACTCTCTCTGGAAACACCATATATTTT.